This T cell receptor beta chain was captured by sequencing in a study of Tregs in tolerant kidney transplant recipients (dated by TCRdb to the late 2010s). For the wider study: The transplants used related donors along with nonmyeloablative bone marrow transplantation, and in the human trials mixed chimerism was transient. Before combined kidney and bone marrow transplantation, this study identified donor-specific regulatory T cells using TCRbeta sequencing and then followed those same cells after transplant.

For CDR1 and CDR2, the germline V gene lists SGHRS and YFSETQ. V loses 1 base of germline sequence and J loses 0 bases, and the interval between the two ends is 8 bases. From cysteine to phenylalanine, the CDR3 is 15 amino acids long. Shown are 36 bases from within the CDR3, in frame from base 1. Overall study results and their limits: The study was limited by small patient numbers, and the findings need validation in larger populations and under other immunosuppression protocols. In tolerant patients, the expansion of donor-specific Tregs was greater than global Treg expansion, suggesting that the expansion was antigen-driven rather than nonspecific. For some patients, the PCR primers changed as time went on, which meant samples from those patients could not be compared with one another at the nucleotide level. Expanding Tregs with activated donor B cells appeared to identify the most biologically relevant and donor-specific TCRbeta repertoire. Although technical replication error seemed to be minimal, the question of biological reproducibility was not addressed directly.

With respect to this clone: Its specific antigen is unknown. The CDR3 end is not reached by the read, which stops 3 residues before it; the germline J gene fills it in.

The time point label here, explained by the study, means: blood sample drawn before combined kidney and bone marrow transplant. Thawed PBMCs were FACS-sorted into unstimulated Tregs (CD4+CD25+CD127-), CD4+ non-Tregs (CD4+CD25-), CD4 cells and CD8 cells. The patients were several recipients of combined kidney and bone marrow transplants from the ITN036ST trial, and samples were available only for these trial subjects. Healthy control blood was processed by Ficoll density gradient to PBMCs and cryopreserved; patient PBMCs were collected before and after transplant. For TCRbeta CDR3 sequencing, genomic DNA from the sorted cells was extracted using the QIAGEN DNeasy Blood and Tissue Kit. Through immunoSEQ, high-throughput TCRbeta CDR3 sequencing was done commercially, including PCR amplification with internal controls and bias correction. In the authors' own workflow: Unique productive TCRbeta sequences were defined by CDR3 nucleotide sequence when primers matched and otherwise by CDR3 amino acid sequence together with Vbeta and Jbeta genes. To correct sorting error, sequences shared between sorted populations at a frequency ratio of 2:1 or less were removed; the rest were assigned to the higher population. Donor-reactive sequences were defined as at least 5-fold expanded in CFSE-low cells versus unstimulated cells, with frequency of at least 0.01% in CFSE-low cells. Repertoire divergence was quantified by Jensen-Shannon divergence calculated from the top 100 TCRbeta sequences ranked by frequency. When a sample had multiple sequencing runs, each run was corrected for sorting error separately and the runs were then pooled. TCRdb holds this immuneACCESS table with in-frame rearrangements only. Some clones are missing; in checked studies, unresolved V genes explain under half, and the rest has no known cause. V and J calls and clone size are given by that table; D and trimming were obtained from the DNA. Per the sample table, the count is roughly 48,000 clones. The ten largest clones add up to around 0.8% of the sample.

The sample here was CD4+ T cells from blood, taken before the transplant. The sequence derives from a human donor who received a combined kidney and bone marrow transplant. In this chain, TRBV5-1 is recombined with TRBJ2-1; a confident D gene designation cannot be given. The covered CDR3 bases are TGCGCCAGCAGCTTGAAAGCTAGCTCCTACAATGAG. Protein translation: CASSLKASSYNE. The full CDR3 is CASSLKASSYNEQFF.